The rows below give T cell receptor beta chains drawn from one sample of a study of blood T cell repertoires in COVID-19. Clones were read by immunoSEQ multiplex PCR, and TCRdb kept only the in-frame ones, dropping some. The data contain about 270,000 clones, over 80% of them seen just once; the ten biggest clones take up 4% to 5%. Specimen: peripheral blood. The receptor set was obtained from a woman in her 50s with active or convalescent COVID-19. Each CDR3 is given with its conserved first and last residue. The D gene is left open where the match is weak. Clone size appears in some rows only: once, few, many, or a class for an expanded clone.

clone_size | d_call | j_call | v_call | cdr3_nt | cdr3_aa
NA | NA | TRBJ2-7 | TRBV5-1 | TGCGCCAGCAGCTTGGAAACGGGCCTCACGACAGGCGAGCAGTACTTC | CASSLETGLTTGEQYF
NA | NA | TRBJ2-1 | TRBV9 | TGTGCCAGCAGCGTAGCAGGGTTTGGTTACAATGAGCAGTTCTTC | CASSVAGFGYNEQFF
NA | NA | TRBJ1-5 | TRBV5-6 | NA | CASSIWNRQGRSPSIF
NA | NA | TRBJ1-3 | TRBV5-1 | TGCGCCAGCAGCTTTACCCTGGCAGCGAGCTCTGGAAACACCATATATTTT | CASSFTLAASSGNTIYF
NA | NA | TRBJ2-7 | TRBV19 | TGTGCCAGTAGGCGGGACTTCGCCTACGAGCAGTACTTC | CASRRDFAYEQYF
NA | NA | TRBJ2-7 | TRBV7-2 | TGTGCCAGCAGCTTAGCGCTGCCAGGGCCCTACGAGCAGTACTTC | CASSLALPGPYEQYF
NA | TRBD2 | TRBJ2-3 | TRBV3-1/TRBV3-2 | TGTGCCAGCAGCCCCCGGGGGGATGGCACAGATACGCAGTATTTT | CASSPRGDGTDTQYF
NA | NA | TRBJ2-7 | TRBV27 | TGTGCCAGCAGGCGACCCTCGGGAGGGCAGGGGGGTATCGAGCAGTACTTC | CASRRPSGGQGGIEQYF
few | NA | TRBJ2-5 | TRBV5-8 | TGTGCCAGCAGCTTGTATTCGGCCTCGGGGACCCAGTACTTC | CASSLYSASGTQYF
NA | TRBD1 | TRBJ1-1 | TRBV15 | TGTGCCACCAGCAGTGACAGGGTCCCAATGAACACTGAAGCTTTCTTT | CATSSDRVPMNTEAFF
NA | NA | TRBJ2-1 | TRBV29-1 | TGCAGTTGCGGACAGAACTACAATGAGCAGTTCTTC | CSCGQNYNEQFF
NA | TRBD1 | TRBJ2-3 | TRBV28 | TGTGCCAGCCGGAGAACCGGGACAGGGTACTCAGATACGCAGTATTTT | CASRRTGTGYSDTQYF
NA | NA | TRBJ2-1 | TRBV24-1 | TGTGCCACCAGTGATTTTAATAGCGGACGAACATTAAATGAGCAGTTCTTC | CATSDFNSGRTLNEQFF
NA | TRBD1 | TRBJ1-1 | TRBV12-5 | TGTGCTAGTGGCAGGGACAGGGGCTGGGGGAACACTGAAGCTTTCTTT | CASGRDRGWGNTEAFF
NA | TRBD2 | TRBJ2-3 | TRBV5-8 | TGTGCCAGCAGCCCTCGACTAGCGGGGATGGTGGATACGCAGTATTTT | CASSPRLAGMVDTQYF
NA | TRBD1 | TRBJ1-1 | TRBV19 | TGTGCCAGTAGTATCGGGGACAGGGGTGACACTGAAGCTTTCTTT | CASSIGDRGDTEAFF
NA | TRBD2 | TRBJ2-3 | TRBV10-3 | TGTGCCATCAGTGAGGCGGCGGGAGAGAGTACGCAGTATTTT | CAISEAAGESTQYF
NA | NA | TRBJ1-2 | TRBV6-5 | TGTGCCAGCAGTTTAGTCGCCTATGGCTACACCTTC | CASSLVAYGYTF